These 19 T cell receptor beta chains were all obtained from the same sample, sequenced in a study of siplizumab effects on memory and regulatory T cells (dated by TCRdb to between 2017 and 2020). Libraries were constructed by the immunoSEQ multiplex PCR assay. Entries here come from immuneACCESS through TCRdb and include only in-frame sequences with V and J called. Some clones fail to appear in such tables; in the studies checked, an unresolved V gene covers under half of the shortfall, and the cause of the remainder is unknown. Across this sample there are under 100,000 clones, with around 90% seen only once. Less than 2% of the sample goes to the ten largest clones. Sequencing used Tregs sorted from blood. Every receptor here comes from a human donor in good health.

In its sample, this clone was seen once. This rearrangement joins TRBV19 to TRBJ1-4; 7 nucleotides match TRBD1. The CDR3 loop spans 14 amino acids. From germline, CDR1 is LNHDA and CDR2 SQIVND (reference sequence). Trimming removed 6 bases from V and 4 bases from J; junction bases left unmatched: 5. CDR3 nucleotide sequence: TGTGCCAGTAGCCTTCAGGGGGTTAATGAAAAACTGTTTTTT. It codes for CASSLQGVNEKLFF.

The genes are TRBV6-5 and TRBJ2-7; TRBD1 matches at 10 bases. The junction had 3 bases not matched to a gene; V was cut back by 6 bases and J by 4 bases. Germline V lookup: CDR1 MNHEY, CDR2 SVGAGI. The CDR3 spans 13 residues. DNA of the CDR3: TGTGCCAGCAGCAAGGGACAGGGGTACGAGCAGTACTTC. Encoded protein: CASSKGQGYEQYF.

This chain links TRBV6-5 with TRBJ1-1, with D maybe TRBD1 (5 bases). Trimming left V 10 bases short and J 7 bases short, with 13 bases between. Germline lookup yields CDR1 MNHEY and CDR2 SVGAGI. The CDR3 sequence is 11 residues long. The CDR3 reads CATEQGIEAFF. The CDR3 DNA sequence: TGTGCCACCGAGCAGGGTATTGAAGCTTTCTTT.

V and J are TRBV28 and TRBJ1-2, with a possible D match to TRBD1 (5 bases). CDR1 and CDR2 (germline): MDHEN, SYDVKM. This CDR3 is built from 15 residues. V lost 3 bases, J lost 8 bases, and 19 bases lay in between. The CDR3 spells CASSFPGLSMRGYTF. CDR3 nucleotides: TGTGCCAGCAGTTTCCCGGGACTTTCTATGCGAGGCTACACCTTC.

DNA for the CDR3: TGTGCCAGCAGCGTAGGGGACAGGGCCCTCCCCTACTATGGCTACACCTTC. It encodes CASSVGDRALPYYGYTF. The chain links TRBV9 to TRBJ1-2; TRBD1 aligns across 9 bases. This CDR3 has 17 amino acids. Per germline, CDR1 SGDLS and CDR2 YYNGEE. V shed 0 bases and J 3 bases; nucleotides not matched to a gene: 9.

The CDR3 loop is CATSRVGANTGELFF. The DNA for the CDR3 is TGTGCCACCAGCAGAGTGGGGGCGAACACCGGGGAGCTGTTTTTT. V and J are TRBV15 and TRBJ2-2; D is perhaps TRBD1 or TRBD2 (5 bases each). The ends were cut back, 1 base at V and 0 bases at J, with 6 bases in the middle. The germline CDR1 and CDR2 sequences are LNHNV and YYDKDF (reference sequence). The CDR3 is 15 residues long.

This sequence joins TRBV7-9 and TRBJ1-3, with D hard to call. V shed 2 bases and J shed 8 bases, with 10 bases lying between them. CDR3 length equals 13 residues. Germline loops: CDR1 SEHNR, CDR2 FQNEAQ (reference sequence). The CDR3 DNA sequence: TGTGCCAGCAGCTTACTTTCTGGGGACACCATATATTTT. Amino acid sequence: CASSLLSGDTIYF.

The chain has TRBV19 and TRBJ2-1; unclear D gene. The germline CDR1 and CDR2 sequences are LNHDA and SQIVND (reference sequence). CDR3 length: 16 amino acids. V gave up 5 bases and J gave up 0 bases, with 14 bases separating them. CDR3 protein: CASSPTPRSSYNEQFF. CDR3 sequence (DNA): TGTGCCAGTAGTCCGACTCCCAGGTCCTCCTACAATGAGCAGTTCTTC.

V usage is TRBV11-1 and J usage is TRBJ1-4; 10 bases line up with TRBD1. Germline V gene sequence: CDR1 SGHAT, CDR2 FQDESV (reference sequence). The CDR3 contains 15 residues. After removal of 4 bases from V and 7 bases from J, the junction contained 6 bases not matched to a gene. In DNA, the CDR3 is TGTGCCAGCAGCTCGTCGGGACAGGGGTTTGAAAAACTGTTTTTT. Residues: CASSSSGQGFEKLFF.

This clone appeared a single time. The V gene is TRBV5-6, the J gene TRBJ2-7; 9 bases align to TRBD1. Losses at the gene ends were 4 bases for V and 3 bases for J; bases not matched to a gene: 5. The CDR3 runs 14 residues. CDR1 SGHDT and CDR2 YYEEEE come from the germline V gene. Here the CDR3 DNA reads TGTGCCAGCAGCCGCCGGGACAGGGACTACGAGCAGTACTTC. This codes for CASSRRDRDYEQYF.

This rearrangement joins TRBV30 to TRBJ2-1; D remains unclear. V was trimmed by 4 bases and J by 0 bases, leaving 10 bases between them. The CDR3 has 14 residues. CDR1 is GTSNPN and CDR2 is SVGIG in the germline V gene (reference sequence). In nucleotides, the CDR3 is TGTGCCTGGACCGTGAAAAACTCCTACAATGAGCAGTTCTTC. It encodes CAWTVKNSYNEQFF.

The gene calls are TRBV5-1 and TRBJ2-5; 13 nucleotides line up with TRBD2. V lost 4 bases and J lost 4; bases outside the gene matches: 7. This CDR3 has 16 residues. Germline CDR1 is SGHRS and CDR2 is YFSETQ. CDR3 DNA: TGCGCCAGCAGCCAGGGACTAGCGGGGCGGGGAGAGACCCAGTACTTC. Protein: CASSQGLAGRGETQYF. Filled out from reference TRBV5-1 and TRBJ2-5, the complete variable domain reads KAGVTQTPRYLIKTRGQQVTLSCSPISGHRSVSWYQQTPGQGLQFLFEYFSETQRNKGNFPGRFSGRQFSNSRSEMNVSTLELGDSALYLCASSQGLAGRGETQYFGPGTRLLVL.

This chain uses TRBV27 with TRBJ2-3, with TRBD2 matching over 9 bases. This CDR3 is built from 18 residues. The germline gives CDR1 MNHEY, CDR2 SMNVEV (reference sequence). V was clipped by 5 bases and J by 3 bases; unmatched bases: 15. This CDR3 reads CASSPTSLAGGVTDTQYF. CDR3 bases: TGTGCCAGCAGTCCGACTAGCCTTGCGGGAGGGGTAACAGATACGCAGTATTTT.

In DNA form, the CDR3 reads TGTGCCAGCAGGGGTACCCCAGATACGCAGTATTTT. As protein: CASRGTPDTQYF. The chain has TRBV2 and TRBJ2-3, with no clear D. The V gene lost 6 bases and the J gene lost 4 bases, with 8 bases spanning the gap. Germline V gives CDR1 SNHLY, CDR2 FYNNEI. The CDR3 is 12 amino acids.

By frequency in the sample, this clone is medium-sized. The chain couples TRBV7-2 to TRBJ2-1; TRBD1 matches at 7 bases. Looked up from germline, CDR1 is SGHTA and CDR2 is FQGNSA. The CDR3 extends over 14 amino acids. With 5 bases clipped from V and 5 bases from J, the junction kept 6 bases outside the gene matches. The DNA of the CDR3 is TGTGCCAGCAGCCCCCGGACAGGCGACAATGAGCAGTTCTTC. Translating gives CASSPRTGDNEQFF.

The J gene is TRBJ2-5, the V gene TRBV20-1; no reliable D call. Germline V CDR1 and CDR2: DFQATT, SNEGSKA (reference sequence). The CDR3 totals 11 residues. V lost 6 bases and J 5 bases, leaving 10 bases between the germline ends. The chain's CDR3 is CSAASYETQYF. The DNA for the CDR3 is TGCAGTGCCGCGAGTTACGAGACCCAGTACTTC.

In its sample, this clone was seen once. The chain uses TRBV5-1 and TRBJ1-1; D gene unclear. Trimming took off 4 bases at V and 4 bases at J, with 14 bases between the two ends. The CDR3 extends over 14 amino acids. Germline CDR1 and CDR2: SGHRS and YFSETQ. CDR3 sequence: CASSLEVGSTEAFF. Written as DNA, the CDR3 is TGCGCCAGCAGCCTAGAGGTCGGCAGCACTGAAGCTTTCTTT.

This rearrangement joins TRBV9 to TRBJ2-2; TRBD2 agrees at 11 bases. The CDR3 runs to 15 residues. V lost 3 bases and J lost 4; bases outside the gene matches: 2. From germline, CDR1 is SGDLS and CDR2 YYNGEE. The CDR3 reads CASSEGLAVTGELFF. The CDR3 coding sequence is TGTGCCAGCAGCGAGGGACTAGCGGTCACCGGGGAGCTGTTTTTT.

Details on this clone: Its ends do not fully match the called genes, so a read error is possible. J is TRBJ2-2 and V is TRBV9; 8 bases line up with TRBD2. The CDR3 contains 16 residues. Germline loops: CDR1 SGDLS, CDR2 YYNGEE. CDR3 in amino acids: CASSVVIAGNAGELFF. CDR3 DNA sequence: TGTGCCAGCAGCGTAGTTATAGCGGGGAACGCCGGGGAGCTGTTTTTT.